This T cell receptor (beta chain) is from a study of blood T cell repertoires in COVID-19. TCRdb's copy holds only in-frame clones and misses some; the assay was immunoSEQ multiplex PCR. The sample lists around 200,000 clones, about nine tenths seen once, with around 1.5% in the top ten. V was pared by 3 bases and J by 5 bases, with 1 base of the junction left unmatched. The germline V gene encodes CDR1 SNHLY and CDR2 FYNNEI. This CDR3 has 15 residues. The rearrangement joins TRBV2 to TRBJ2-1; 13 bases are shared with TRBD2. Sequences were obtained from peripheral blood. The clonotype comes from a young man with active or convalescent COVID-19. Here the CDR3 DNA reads TGTGCCAGCAGTGAGGGACTAGCGGGGAACAATGAGCAGTTCTTC. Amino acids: CASSEGLAGNNEQFF. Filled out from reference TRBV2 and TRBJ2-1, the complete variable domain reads EPEVTQTPSHQVTQMGQEVILRCVPISNHLYFYWYRQILGQKVEFLVSFYNNEISEKSEIFDDQFSVERPDGSNFTLKIRSTKLEDSAMYFCASSEGLAGNNEQFFGPGTRLTVL.